These 4 T cell receptor beta chains were sequenced from one sample in a study of blood T cell repertoires in COVID-19. The assay was immunoSEQ multiplex PCR, and TCRdb's table has in-frame clones only and misses some. The profile shows approximately 140,000 clones, about 84% of them singletons. The sample was peripheral blood. All receptors come from a woman older than 75 in a cohort sampled during active or convalescent COVID-19.

CDR3 loop: CASNPPGGNTEAFF. The DNA of the CDR3 is TGTGCCAGCAACCCACCAGGGGGGAACACTGAAGCTTTCTTT. The rearrangement joins TRBV5-4 to TRBJ1-1, with TRBD1 matching over 7 bases. This CDR3 is 14 amino acids long. V lost 6 bases and J lost 1; bases outside the gene matches: 6. From germline, CDR1 is SGHNT and CDR2 YYREEE (reference sequence).

J is TRBJ2-3 and V is TRBV7-3; 7 positions agree with TRBD1. The germline CDR1 and CDR2 sequences are SGHTA and FQGTGA. The CDR3 totals 15 residues. Losses at the gene ends were 5 bases for V and 1 base for J; bases not matched to a gene: 6. CDR3 loop: CASSLLGGGTDTQYF. The CDR3 DNA is TGTGCCAGCAGCCTACTAGGGGGCGGCACAGATACGCAGTATTTT.

The CDR3 sequence is CASSWNRAANYGYTF. For the CDR3, the DNA is TGTGCCAGCAGTTGGAACAGGGCAGCTAACTATGGCTACACCTTC. V is TRBV6-6 and J is TRBJ1-2, with D tentatively TRBD1 (6 bases). Trimming left V 4 bases short and J 0 bases short, with 12 bases between. CDR3 length: 15 amino acids. Germline V gene data show CDR1 as MNHNY and CDR2 as SVGAGI (reference sequence).

The rearrangement joins TRBV12-5 to TRBJ2-3; TRBD1 aligns across 8 bases. V was clipped by 6 bases and J by 3 bases; unmatched bases: 8. This CDR3 spans 15 amino acids. CDR1 LGHNT and CDR2 FRNRAP come from the germline V gene. The CDR3 spells CASGPERQGTDTQYF. The CDR3 region has the DNA TGTGCTAGTGGCCCTGAAAGACAGGGGACAGATACGCAGTATTTT. Using reference TRBV12-5 and TRBJ2-3 for the parts outside the CDR3, the full variable domain is DARVTQTPRHKVTEMGQEVTMRCQPILGHNTVFWYRQTMMQGLELLAYFRNRAPLDDSGMPKDRFSAEMPDATLATLKIQPSEPRDSAVYFCASGPERQGTDTQYFGPGTRLTVL.